What follows is one T cell receptor (beta chain) and its context. This sample stems from a study of blood T cell repertoires in COVID-19. Study information: Sources were T cells, B-cell-depleted T cells, or PBMCs; the material itself was cDNA or gDNA.

All enrollees were about 18 to 89 years old and from approximately 25 US areas. Participant reports of clinical history set cohort assignment. Authors' analysis steps: Amplification of reference gene primers was used by the study to estimate nucleated cell counts. Data came from immunoSEQ multiplex PCR; TCRdb stores just in-frame clones and leaves some out. Clone size and the V and J calls come from that table; the DNA yielded D and trimming. The repertoire consists of 150,000 to 200,000 clones, with approximately 87% occurring once and the leading ten covering about 6.3%. CDR1 is SGHTA and CDR2 is FQGNSA in the germline V gene. The CDR3 is 14 amino acids. J gave up 4 bases and V 5 bases, and 4 bases lay outside the gene matches.

The chain joins TRBV7-2 to TRBJ1-5; 8 nucleotides line up with TRBD1. The receptor was derived from a woman in her fifties or sixties who had recovered from COVID-19. The sequenced sample was PBMCs or T cells enriched from blood (not recorded which). The CDR3 nucleotides are TGTGCCAGCAGCATACAGGGGGGAAATCAGCCCCAGCATTTT. It codes for CASSIQGGNQPQHF.